Listed below are T cell receptor beta chains from one sample, sequenced in a study of blood T cell repertoires in COVID-19. Method: immunoSEQ multiplex PCR; TCRdb's copy keeps in-frame clones and lacks some. This table holds 95,000 to 110,000 clones, almost 90% found once. Sequenced material: peripheral blood. The receptors come from a human donor in a cohort sampled during active COVID-19. CDR3s include the opening cysteine and the closing phenylalanine or tryptophan. The order of the fields is D gene, V gene, J gene, clone size, CDR3 protein, CDR3 DNA. A D gene is named only where the DNA matches it firmly. Size is stated for part of the rows, as once, few or many counts, or as a class when the clone is expanded.

>NA|TRBV10-1|TRBJ1-5|few
CASSEYREGVESNQPQHF
TGCGCCAGCAGTGAGTACAGGGAGGGGGTGGAGAGCAATCAGCCCCAGCATTTT
>TRBD2|TRBV5-1|TRBJ2-3|NA
CASSRQREGRADTQYF
TGCGCCAGCAGCAGGCAGCGGGAGGGCCGGGCAGATACGCAGTATTTT
>NA|TRBV29-1|TRBJ2-7|once
CSVEWSPSSEQYF
TGCAGCGTTGAATGGAGTCCTAGCTCCGAGCAGTACTTC
>NA|TRBV11-2|TRBJ1-4|NA
CASSLPGGATNEKLFF
TGTGCCAGCAGCCTCCCCGGGGGGGCAACTAATGAAAAACTGTTTTTT
>TRBD1|TRBV28|TRBJ1-2|once
CASSPGGTYGYTF
TGTGCCAGCAGTCCAGGGGGAACCTATGGCTACACCTTC
>TRBD1|TRBV10-2|TRBJ2-4|NA
CASSSDRGYRNIQYF
TGCGCCAGCAGCTCCGACAGGGGCTACCGAAACATTCAGTACTTC
>NA|TRBV28|TRBJ2-3|NA
CASSARDSRITDTQYF
TGTGCCAGCAGTGCCCGGGACTCGAGAATCACAGATACGCAGTATTTT
>TRBD2|TRBV7-2|TRBJ2-3|NA
CASSTGLAVKQYF
TGTGCCAGCAGCACCGGACTAGCAGTGAAGCAGTATTTT
>TRBD1|TRBV5-8|TRBJ1-2|NA
CASSRLQGDYGYTF
TGTGCCAGCAGCCGGTTACAGGGGGACTATGGCTACACCTTC
>NA|TRBV3-1/TRBV3-2|TRBJ2-1|NA
CASSRGDNEQFF
TGTGCCAGCAGCCGCGGGGACAATGAGCAGTTCTTC
>TRBD1|TRBV25-1|TRBJ1-2|NA
CASSESGGDYGYTF
TGTGCCAGCAGTGAATCAGGGGGTGACTATGGCTACACCTTC
>NA|TRBV28|TRBJ1-6|NA
CASRSNRAYNSPLHF
TGTGCCAGCAGATCCAACAGGGCCTATAATTCACCCCTCCACTTT
>TRBD1|TRBV28|TRBJ2-7|NA
CASSLGAAGGRDEQYF
TGTGCCAGCAGTTTAGGGGCGGCAGGGGGCAGGGACGAGCAGTACTTC
>TRBD2|TRBV7-9|TRBJ2-3|NA
CASSRGGLQTQYF
TGTGCCAGCAGCCGGGGGGGACTTCAAACGCAGTATTTT
>TRBD1|TRBV3-1/TRBV3-2|TRBJ2-7|NA
CASTRQGYEQYF
TGTGCCAGCACCAGACAGGGGTACGAGCAGTACTTC
>NA|TRBV10-3|TRBJ2-3|NA
CAIAGGSTDTQYF
TGTGCCATCGCCGGTGGTAGCACAGATACGCAGTATTTT
>NA|TRBV25-1|TRBJ2-1|NA
CASSEIGSYNEQFF
TGTGCCAGCAGTGAAATCGGTTCCTACAATGAGCAGTTCTTC
>TRBD2|TRBV5-1|TRBJ2-1|NA
CASSLVVLAGVQSYNEQFF
TGCGCCAGCAGCTTGGTGGTTCTAGCGGGGGTTCAATCCTACAATGAGCAGTTCTTC
>TRBD1|TRBV6-4|TRBJ1-1|NA
CASSPDRGNTEAFF
TGTGCCAGCAGTCCAGACAGGGGGAACACTGAAGCTTTCTTT
>TRBD2|TRBV11-3|TRBJ2-2|NA
CASSLGLAGITTGELFF
TGTGCCAGCAGCTTAGGACTAGCGGGGATTACCACCGGGGAGCTGTTTTTT
>TRBD1|TRBV5-6|TRBJ1-2|once
CASSPGTGGNYGYTF
TGTGCCAGCAGCCCCGGGACAGGGGGCAACTATGGCTACACCTTC